Reported below is one TCR beta chain. These data come from a study of blood T cell repertoires in COVID-19. Study-wide background: Whether acute or convalescent, the COVID-19 samples came from the United States, Italy and Spain. PBMCs, B-cell-depleted T cells, or T cells were the source of the cDNA or gDNA that made up the material.

V gave up 4 bases and J gave up 6 bases; unmatched junction bases: 9. This CDR3 is built from 15 residues. Looked up from germline, CDR1 is KGHDR and CDR2 is SFDVKD. Study processing details: Amplification of reference gene primers was used by the study to estimate nucleated cell counts. Method: immunoSEQ multiplex PCR; TCRdb's copy keeps in-frame clones and lacks some. The D gene and trimming were derived from the DNA, and the V and J assignments and clone size from that table. The table records 140,000 to 150,000 clones, approximately 90% of them present only once. Sequencing input: peripheral blood. The chain recombines TRBV24-1 with TRBJ2-5, with 8 bases matching TRBD1. This clonotype originated in a man aged 60-69 years with active or convalescent COVID-19. CDR3 in amino acids: CATSDPGQGKKTQYF. CDR3 DNA sequence: TGTGCCACCAGTGACCCTGGACAGGGTAAAAAGACCCAGTACTTC.